The rows below give T cell receptor beta chains drawn from one sample of a study of somatic mutations in cytotoxic T cells in rheumatoid arthritis. TCRdb's table, derived via immunoSEQ multiplex PCR, lists solely in-frame clones and lacks some. There are more than 20,000 clones in the sample; about 81% occur only once, and roughly 4.9% lies in the top ten. Sequencing input: CD8+ T cells sorted from blood. The receptors were sampled from a man between 45 and 60 years old in good health. Each CDR3 is given with its conserved first and last residue. D genes are given only for firm matches. Some rows have no size entry. The others give once, few or many, or a class for an expanded clone.

v_gene	abundance	j_gene	d_gene	CDR3aa	CDR3nt
TRBV7-3	NA	TRBJ1-3	TRBD1	CASSLTGQGAPELVGSGNTIYF	TGTGCCAGCAGCTTAACGGGGCAGGGGGCGCCCGAGCTCGTAGGGTCTGGAAACACCATATATTTT
TRBV7-9	NA	TRBJ2-2	NA	CASRLNNGDGELFF	TGTGCCAGCAGGCTTAATAACGGAGACGGGGAGCTGTTTTTT
TRBV7-9	once	TRBJ1-1	TRBD1	CASRPPGQGLMNTEAFF	TGTGCCAGCAGACCTCCGGGACAGGGTCTAATGAACACTGAAGCTTTCTTT
TRBV9	NA	TRBJ2-7	NA	CASSVGGNSYEQYF	TGTGCCAGCAGCGTAGGAGGGAACTCCTACGAGCAGTACTTC
TRBV27	few	TRBJ2-7	NA	CASSLTGRNYEQYF	TGTGCCAGCAGTTTAACGGGACGGAACTACGAGCAGTACTTC
TRBV7-9	NA	TRBJ1-1	NA	CASSLGIGASEAFF	TGTGCCAGCAGCTTAGGGATTGGGGCGAGCGAAGCTTTCTTT
TRBV30	few	TRBJ2-7	TRBD1	CAWSRTGAHEQYF	TGTGCCTGGAGCCGGACAGGGGCTCACGAGCAGTACTTC
TRBV30	NA	TRBJ2-7	NA	CAWSWRFHEQYF	TGTGCCTGGAGTTGGCGTTTCCACGAGCAGTACTTC
TRBV9	NA	TRBJ2-5	TRBD1	CASSGSGGQETQYF	TGTGCCAGCAGCGGCTCAGGGGGCCAAGAGACCCAGTACTTC
TRBV7-9	NA	TRBJ2-7	TRBD2	CASSPQSGSVYEQYF	TGTGCCAGCAGCCCCCAGAGCGGGAGTGTCTACGAGCAGTACTTC
TRBV5-5	once	TRBJ2-7	NA	CASSLTGYEQYF	TGTGCCAGCAGCTTGACAGGATACGAGCAGTACTTC
TRBV7-9	NA	TRBJ2-1	NA	CASSRTVNEQFF	TGTGCCAGCAGCCGGACTGTTAATGAGCAGTTCTTC
TRBV29-1	NA	TRBJ2-1	NA	CSAGLTSLFNEQFF	TGCAGCGCAGGGCTGACTAGTCTTTTTAATGAGCAGTTCTTC
TRBV9	NA	TRBJ2-2	TRBD2	CASRGGGSNTGELFF	TGTGCCAGTCGGGGGGGCGGGTCGAACACCGGGGAGCTGTTTTTT
TRBV6-6	once	TRBJ1-2	NA	CASSSATGYGYTF	TGTGCCAGCAGTTCCGCAACAGGGTACGGCTACACCTTC
TRBV30	NA	TRBJ1-2	NA	CAWNPDWGAGNYGYTF	TGTGCCTGGAACCCCGATTGGGGGGCTGGTAACTATGGCTACACCTTC
TRBV19	NA	TRBJ2-1	NA	CASSHALSYEQFF	TGTGCCAGTAGCCATGCGCTGAGCTATGAGCAGTTCTTC
TRBV6-5	NA	TRBJ1-2	NA	CASRDHRTHLYTF	TGTGCCAGCAGAGATCACAGGACCCATCTCTACACCTTC
TRBV7-6	NA	TRBJ2-7	TRBD1	CASREGTGDYEQYF	TGTGCCAGCAGGGAAGGGACAGGGGACTACGAGCAGTACTTC
TRBV9	NA	TRBJ1-5	NA	CASSVGQSNQPQHF	TGTGCCAGCAGCGTAGGGCAGAGCAATCAGCCCCAGCATTTT
TRBV11-3	NA	TRBJ1-1	NA	CASSFSPQGNTEAFF	TGTGCCAGCAGCTTTAGTCCCCAGGGGAACACTGAAGCTTTCTTT
TRBV20-1	NA	TRBJ1-1	NA	CSAKVGEAFF	TGCAGTGCTAAGGTAGGCGAAGCTTTCTTT
TRBV30	NA	TRBJ1-1	NA	CAWSRDMNTEAFF	TGTGCCTGGAGCAGGGACATGAACACTGAAGCTTTCTTT
TRBV9	NA	TRBJ1-4	NA	CASSPRRETNEKLFF	TGTGCCAGCAGCCCCCGAAGAGAGACTAATGAAAAACTGTTTTTT
TRBV27	NA	TRBJ2-1	NA	CASSPFGLEQFF	TGTGCCAGCAGCCCCTTCGGACTAGAGCAGTTCTTC
TRBV6-5	NA	TRBJ2-2	NA	CASRSSGDGGELFF	TGTGCCAGCAGAAGTTCCGGGGACGGCGGGGAGCTGTTTTTT
TRBV1	NA	TRBJ1-5	NA	CTSSQADSMGQPQHF	TGCACCAGCAGCCAAGCGGACAGTATGGGTCAGCCCCAGCATTTT
TRBV9	NA	TRBJ1-3	NA	CASSTGSSGNTIYF	TGTGCCAGCAGCACAGGGTCCTCTGGAAACACCATATATTTT
TRBV5-5	NA	TRBJ2-1	NA	CASSLRQAGSSYNEQFF	TGTGCCAGCAGCCTTCGACAGGCTGGAAGCTCCTACAATGAGCAGTTCTTC
TRBV30	NA	TRBJ2-5	NA	CAWNRQVGWGRETQYF	TGTGCCTGGAACCGACAAGTGGGTTGGGGAAGAGAGACCCAGTACTTC
TRBV27	NA	TRBJ2-3	NA	CASSDGVIGTDTQYF	TGTGCCAGCAGTGACGGGGTGATCGGCACAGATACGCAGTATTTT
TRBV5-1	NA	TRBJ1-3	NA	CASSLSSGNTIYF	TGCGCCAGCAGCTTGAGCTCTGGAAACACCATATATTTT
TRBV2	NA	TRBJ2-1	TRBD2	CAIRSGRSDNEQFF	TGTGCCATCCGTAGCGGGAGAAGTGACAATGAGCAGTTCTTC
TRBV7-6	NA	TRBJ2-1	TRBD2	CASSLVREGLLEQFF	TGTGCCAGCAGCTTAGTCAGGGAGGGTTTATTGGAGCAGTTCTTC
TRBV19	NA	TRBJ1-1	NA	CATKGIGNTEAFF	TGTGCCACGAAGGGGATTGGGAACACTGAAGCTTTCTTT
TRBV4-1	NA	TRBJ1-2	NA	CASSPFVGEQGGYGYTF	TGCGCCAGCAGCCCATTCGTGGGGGAACAGGGCGGCTATGGCTACACCTTC
TRBV6-5	NA	TRBJ1-5	NA	CASSYYGQPQHF	TGTGCCAGCAGTTACTACGGGCAGCCCCAGCATTTT
TRBV30	few	TRBJ2-7	TRBD2	CAWRGLASYEQYF	TGTGCCTGGAGGGGACTAGCGAGCTACGAGCAGTACTTC
TRBV11-2	NA	TRBJ1-4	NA	CASSFGGTRRRETNEKLFF	TGTGCCAGCAGCTTCGGGGGGACACGCCGAAGGGAAACTAATGAAAAACTGTTTTTT
TRBV7-9	NA	TRBJ1-2	NA	CASSRNTGSWYGYTF	TGTGCCAGCAGTCGTAATACAGGGAGTTGGTATGGCTACACCTTC
TRBV7-9	NA	TRBJ1-1	NA	CASSPRTGGTEAFF	TGTGCCAGCAGCCCCCGGACCGGGGGCACTGAAGCTTTCTTT
TRBV7-9	few	TRBJ1-2	NA	CASSSSGTLYPGYTF	TGTGCCAGCAGCTCTTCCGGGACACTTTATCCCGGCTACACCTTC
TRBV27	NA	TRBJ2-7	TRBD1	CASSTPGQGGYEQYF	TGTGCCAGCAGTACTCCGGGACAGGGAGGTTACGAGCAGTACTTC
TRBV6-5	NA	TRBJ1-5	TRBD1	CASSEGTDNQPQHF	TGTGCCAGCAGTGAGGGGACAGACAATCAGCCCCAGCATTTT
TRBV7-2	NA	TRBJ2-5	TRBD2	CASSLGLQQTQYF	TGTGCCAGCAGCTTGGGACTACAGCAGACCCAGTACTTC